Each of the 27 T cell receptor beta chains below was sequenced from the same sample in a study of radiotherapy plus CTLA-4 blockade in lung cancer. The protocol was immunoSEQ multiplex PCR, while the TCRdb copy is restricted to in-frame clones and leaves out a portion. This table holds tens of thousands of clones, around 80% found once. The sequenced sample was peripheral blood, obtained from a patient treated with radiotherapy plus ipilimumab. These TCRs come from a human donor with non-small cell lung cancer who had stable disease on radiotherapy plus ipilimumab.

The J gene is TRBJ1-2, the V gene TRBV7-2; D is uncertain. Germline V lookup: CDR1 SGHTA, CDR2 FQGNSA. The CDR3 loop spans 11 amino acids. Trimming took off 6 bases at V and 8 bases at J, with 10 bases between the two ends. The CDR3 sequence is CASSQPGGYTF. CDR3 coding DNA: TGTGCCAGCAGTCAACCGGGAGGCTACACCTTC. The full variable domain, completed using reference TRBV7-2 and TRBJ1-2, is GAGVSQSPSNKVTEKGKDVELRCDPISGHTALYWYRQSLGQGLEFLIYFQGNSAPDKSGLPSDRFSAERTGGSVSTLTIQRTQQEDSAVYLCASSQPGGYTFGSGTRLTVV.

The V gene is TRBV10-3, the J gene TRBJ1-4; D not certain. Germline assignment: CDR1 ENHRY and CDR2 SYGVKD. V lost 5 bases and J 8 bases, leaving 6 bases between the germline ends. The CDR3 has 11 amino acids. CDR3 loop: CAISRGEKLFF. The CDR3 DNA reads as TGTGCCATCAGTCGGGGAGAAAAACTGTTTTTT.

In the case of this clone: Within the sample, other DNA sequences also encode this same CDR3. This chain joins TRBV5-1 and TRBJ2-3; D not certain. This CDR3 comprises 11 residues. V shed 5 bases and J shed 0 bases, with 1 base lying between them. The germline CDR1 and CDR2 sequences are SGHRS and YFSETQ. This CDR3 is CASRSTDTQYF. The CDR3, as DNA: TGCGCCAGCAGGAGCACAGATACGCAGTATTTT.

This clone has only one observation. The rearrangement uses TRBV18 and TRBJ1-1; the D gene is possibly TRBD1 (5 bases). V lost 6 bases and J 4 bases, leaving 21 bases between the germline ends. Germline V gene lookup returns CDR1 KGHSH and CDR2 LQKENI. The CDR3 length is 16 residues. The CDR3 sequence is CASSAREQAMGTEAFF. CDR3 sequence (DNA): TGTGCCAGCTCCGCAAGGGAACAGGCGATGGGCACTGAAGCTTTCTTT.

The chain uses TRBV7-2 and TRBJ1-2; D remains unclear. Germline V gives CDR1 SGHTA, CDR2 FQGNSA. The CDR3 length is 17 residues. The V end lost 5 bases, the J end lost 4 bases, and 23 bases lay between the germline ends. This CDR3 is CASSLTSRDGKIYGYTF. The CDR3 coding sequence is TGTGCCAGCAGCCTCACGAGCAGAGACGGAAAGATCTATGGCTACACCTTC. Variable domain in full (rest from reference TRBV7-2 and TRBJ1-2): GAGVSQSPSNKVTEKGKDVELRCDPISGHTALYWYRQSLGQGLEFLIYFQGNSAPDKSGLPSDRFSAERTGGSVSTLTIQRTQQEDSAVYLCASSLTSRDGKIYGYTFGSGTRLTVV.

This clone was detected a few times. V and J are TRBV4-3 and TRBJ1-3; D gene unclear. V was pared by 0 bases and J by 4 bases, with 4 bases between. Germline V gene lookup returns CDR1 LGHNA and CDR2 YSLEER. This CDR3 region has 13 residues. CDR3 coding DNA: TGCGCCAGCAGCCAAGATCCCGGAAACACCATATATTTT. The encoded protein is CASSQDPGNTIYF.

The V call is TRBV11-1, the J call TRBJ1-3; no firm D call. Per the germline V gene, CDR1 is SGHAT and CDR2 is FQDESV (reference sequence). With 2 bases removed from V and 0 bases from J, the gap between germline ends came to 11 bases. The CDR3 is made up of 16 amino acids. DNA for the CDR3: TGTGCCAGCAGCTTACTCCGGATAAACTCTGGAAACACCATATATTTT. Its protein is CASSLLRINSGNTIYF.

The V call is TRBV6-6, the J call TRBJ1-2, with D tentatively TRBD1 (6 bases). Germline loops: CDR1 MNHNY, CDR2 SVGAGI (reference sequence). V was trimmed by 5 bases and J by 6 bases, leaving 13 bases between them. The CDR3 spans 13 residues. CDR3 nucleotide sequence: TGTGCCAGCAGTATAACGGGGGGCAATGGCTACACCTTC. Its translation is CASSITGGNGYTF.

This rearrangement joins TRBV7-2 to TRBJ1-2, with D uncertain. Per germline, CDR1 SGHTA and CDR2 FQGNSA. CDR3 length: 14 amino acids. Trimming stripped 1 base from V and 7 bases from J, with 13 bases between. CDR3 in amino acids: CASSLDGGSGGYTF. The CDR3 nucleotides read TGTGCCAGCAGCTTAGACGGAGGGTCAGGTGGCTACACCTTC.

The DNA for the CDR3 is TGTGCCAGTAGAACGAACGGGAACTATGGCTACACCTTC. Amino acids: CASRTNGNYGYTF. The V and J genes are TRBV19 and TRBJ1-2; D remains unclear. Trimming left V 6 bases short and J 2 bases short, with 10 bases between. Germline V CDR1 and CDR2: LNHDA, SQIVND (reference sequence). This CDR3 contains 13 residues. Looking up the rest from reference TRBV19 and TRBJ1-2 gives the full variable domain: DGGITQSPKYLFRKEGQNVTLSCEQNLNHDAMYWYRQDPGQGLRLIYYSQIVNDFQKGDIAEGYSVSREKKESFPLTVTSAQKNPTAFYLCASRTNGNYGYTFGSGTRLTVV.

The chain has TRBV5-1 and TRBJ1-4, with D maybe TRBD1 (5 bases). CDR3 size: 13 residues. Trimming left V 7 bases short and J 8 bases short, with 15 bases between. The germline V gene encodes CDR1 SGHRS and CDR2 YFSETQ. CDR3 protein: CASARAGEEKLFF. DNA for the CDR3: TGCGCCAGCGCCAGGGCGGGAGAGGAAAAACTGTTTTTT.

The CDR3 coding sequence is TGCAGCGTGGGACAGGGGGCTCGGACTGAAGCTTTCTTT. This codes for CSVGQGARTEAFF. The V and J genes are TRBV29-1 and TRBJ1-1; 12 bases map to TRBD1. Germline-derived CDR1 and CDR2 are SQVTM and ANQGSEA. This CDR3 region has 13 residues. J was trimmed by 5 bases and V by 6 bases; bases with no gene match: 4. Full variable domain (missing parts from reference TRBV29-1 and TRBJ1-1): SAVISQKPSRDICQRGTSLTIQCQVDSQVTMMFWYRQQPGQSLTLIATANQGSEATYESGFVIDKFPISRPNLTFSTLTVSNMSPEDSSIYLCSVGQGARTEAFFGQGTRLTVV.

This chain joins TRBV10-1 and TRBJ1-1, with TRBD1 matching over 7 bases. V trimming: 5 bases; J trimming: 7 bases; junction bases outside the gene matches: 7. Germline values: CDR1 WNHNN, CDR2 SYGVQD (reference sequence). The CDR3 spans 13 residues. The CDR3 here is CASSLDRVGEAFF. The CDR3 coding sequence is TGCGCCAGCAGTCTTGACAGGGTCGGTGAAGCTTTCTTT.

This clone was seen a handful of times. The chain employs TRBV10-3 and TRBJ2-7; possibly TRBD1 for D (6 bases). CDR1 ENHRY and CDR2 SYGVKD come from the germline V gene. Trimming pared 8 bases from V and 3 bases from J, leaving 17 bases between. The CDR3 extends over 14 amino acids. This CDR3 reads CAIDSVQGSYEQYF. CDR3 nucleotide sequence: TGTGCCATCGACTCGGTGCAGGGGAGCTACGAGCAGTACTTC.

The gene calls are TRBV7-8 and TRBJ1-2; 8 bases fit TRBD1. The germline CDR1 and CDR2 sequences are SGHVS and FQNEAQ. This CDR3 is built from 18 residues. V was clipped by 0 bases and J by 4 bases; unmatched bases: 13. The CDR3, as DNA: TGTGCCAGCAGCTTAGCGCTAACCAGGGGGCTCGTTAGCTATGGCTACACCTTC. Amino acids: CASSLALTRGLVSYGYTF.

The chain combines TRBV9 with TRBJ1-1, with unresolved D. Looked up from germline, CDR1 is SGDLS and CDR2 is YYNGEE. V shed 0 bases and J shed 1 base, with 7 bases lying between them. This CDR3 is 14 amino acids long. The CDR3 spells CASSVVPENTEAFF. CDR3 DNA sequence: TGTGCCAGCAGCGTAGTGCCAGAGAACACTGAAGCTTTCTTT.

This clone turned up a few times. The CDR3 DNA reads TGTGCCAGCCGGACAGGGGGGCTCTCTGGAAACACCATATATTTT. Protein: CASRTGGLSGNTIYF. The rearrangement joins TRBV25-1 to TRBJ1-3; 10 bases agree with TRBD1. Per germline, CDR1 MGHDK and CDR2 SYGVNS. The CDR3 is 15 residues long. The junction had 4 bases not matched to a gene; V was cut back by 8 bases and J by 0 bases.

The chain combines TRBV28 with TRBJ2-1; 12 bases agree with TRBD1. V dropped 3 bases and J dropped 9; count of bases not matched to a gene: 6. The CDR3 has 15 residues. Germline CDR1 MDHEN, CDR2 SYDVKM. CDR3 coding DNA: TGTGCCAGCAGTTTGGGGGGACAGGGGGCCTTTGAGCAGTTCTTC. It translates to CASSLGGQGAFEQFF.

This sequence joins TRBV29-1 and TRBJ2-2; no definite D call. The germline V gene has CDR1 SQVTM and CDR2 ANQGSEA. The CDR3 consists of 13 residues. The CDR3 DNA follows: TGCAGTTTCCGGGCCTCTAACACCGGGGAGCTGTTTTTT. The encoded protein is CSFRASNTGELFF.

This chain joins TRBV14 and TRBJ1-3; tentative D call: TRBD1 (6 bases). Germline V lookup: CDR1 SGHDN, CDR2 FVKESK. This CDR3 contains 16 residues. Trimming took 1 base from V and 2 from J, leaving 12 bases between them. In DNA, the CDR3 is TGTGCCAGCAGCCAAGCAGGGGATGGCCCTGGAAACACCATATATTTT. It translates to CASSQAGDGPGNTIYF.

The chain carries TRBV9 and TRBJ1-2; 8 nucleotides line up with TRBD1. V trimming: 2 bases; J trimming: 5 bases; junction bases outside the gene matches: 14. The CDR3 extends over 17 amino acids. Germline CDR1 SGDLS, CDR2 YYNGEE. The CDR3 here is CASSVLGQGVFGYGYTF. The CDR3 region has the DNA TGTGCCAGCAGCGTCCTAGGACAGGGCGTCTTTGGATATGGCTACACCTTC.

In its sample, this clone was seen once. The J gene is TRBJ2-2, the V gene TRBV5-1; 9 nucleotides line up with TRBD2. The CDR3 runs 17 residues. Per germline, CDR1 SGHRS and CDR2 YFSETQ. Trimming removed 4 bases from V and 0 bases from J; junction bases left unmatched: 7. CDR3 nucleotides: TGCGCCAGCAGCGACCCTCGACTAGCGGCGAACACCGGGGAGCTGTTTTTT. Protein product: CASSDPRLAANTGELFF.

This clone was seen only a few times. At the DNA level, this CDR3 is encoded by other sequences in the same sample as well. CDR3 amino acids: CASSEWGAGGFTGELFF. Here the CDR3 DNA reads TGTGCCAGCAGTGAATGGGGAGCGGGGGGGTTCACCGGGGAGCTGTTTTTT. V and J are TRBV25-1 and TRBJ2-2, with 10 nucleotides matching TRBD2. The CDR3 extends over 17 amino acids. The J segment lost 4 bases and the V segment lost 1 base, leaving 6 bases of the junction unmatched. CDR1 and CDR2 from the germline V gene are MGHDK and SYGVNS.

The chain couples TRBV4-1 to TRBJ1-4, with D unresolved. Germline values: CDR1 MGHRA, CDR2 YSYEKL. The CDR3 consists of 18 residues. V lost 0 bases, J lost 6 bases, and 20 bases lay in between. The CDR3 nucleotides are TGCGCCAGCAGCCAAGATCGCACATCGTCGCGGTGGGATGAAAAACTGTTTTTT. Its protein is CASSQDRTSSRWDEKLFF.

This clone was counted a few times. The rearrangement uses TRBV10-3 and TRBJ2-2; D remains unclear. From germline, CDR1 is ENHRY and CDR2 SYGVKD. This CDR3 has 17 residues. The V end lost 6 bases, the J end lost 2 bases, and 19 bases lay between the germline ends. CDR3 nucleotide sequence: TGTGCCATCAGCCCAAGGCAGGCCTCTGCAAACACCGGGGAGCTGTTTTTT. It specifies CAISPRQASANTGELFF.

This chain uses TRBV10-1 with TRBJ2-3; TRBD2 agrees at 8 bases. The V and J ends lost 2 bases and 6 bases, in that order; junction bases with no gene match: 10. Per germline, CDR1 WNHNN and CDR2 SYGVQD (reference sequence). The CDR3 loop spans 16 amino acids. The DNA of the CDR3 is TGCGCCAGCAGTGAGGGGATAGCGGGGCTCCTGGATACGCAGTATTTT. Its translation: CASSEGIAGLLDTQYF.

J is TRBJ1-5 and V is TRBV12-5; D ambiguous. Germline loops: CDR1 LGHNT, CDR2 FRNRAP. This CDR3 comprises 14 residues. Trimming removed 1 base from V and 0 bases from J, with 4 bases in between. CDR3 loop: CASGLAYSNQPQHF. The CDR3 coding sequence is TGTGCTAGTGGTTTGGCCTATAGCAATCAGCCCCAGCATTTT.